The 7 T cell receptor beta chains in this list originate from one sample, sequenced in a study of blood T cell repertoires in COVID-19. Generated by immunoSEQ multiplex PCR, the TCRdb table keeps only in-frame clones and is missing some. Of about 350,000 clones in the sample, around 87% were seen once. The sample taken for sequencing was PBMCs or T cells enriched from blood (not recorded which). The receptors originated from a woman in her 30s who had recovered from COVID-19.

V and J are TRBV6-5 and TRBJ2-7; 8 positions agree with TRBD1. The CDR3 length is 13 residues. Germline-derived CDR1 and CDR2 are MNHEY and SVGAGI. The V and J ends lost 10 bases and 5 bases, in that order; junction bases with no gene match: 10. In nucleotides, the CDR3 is TGTGCCACCACCCGACAGGGGAACGACGAGCAGTACTTC. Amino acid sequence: CATTRQGNDEQYF.

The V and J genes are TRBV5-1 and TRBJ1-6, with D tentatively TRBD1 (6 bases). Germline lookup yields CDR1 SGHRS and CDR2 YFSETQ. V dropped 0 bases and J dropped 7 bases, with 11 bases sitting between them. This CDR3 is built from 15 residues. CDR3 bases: TGCGCCAGCAGCTTGGAAGGACAGTTAAATTCACCCCTCCACTTT. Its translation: CASSLEGQLNSPLHF.

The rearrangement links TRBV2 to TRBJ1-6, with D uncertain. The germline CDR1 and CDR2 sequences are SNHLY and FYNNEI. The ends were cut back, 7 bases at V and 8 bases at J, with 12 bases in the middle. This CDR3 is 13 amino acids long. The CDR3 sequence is CASIPTVDSPLHF. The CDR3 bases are TGTGCCAGCATCCCTACAGTGGATTCACCCCTCCACTTT.

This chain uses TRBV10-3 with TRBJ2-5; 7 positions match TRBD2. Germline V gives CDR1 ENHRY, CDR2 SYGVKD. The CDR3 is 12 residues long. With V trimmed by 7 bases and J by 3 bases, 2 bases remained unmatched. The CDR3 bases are TGTGCCATCAAGGGAGGGGAAGAGACCCAGTACTTC. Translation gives CAIKGGEETQYF.

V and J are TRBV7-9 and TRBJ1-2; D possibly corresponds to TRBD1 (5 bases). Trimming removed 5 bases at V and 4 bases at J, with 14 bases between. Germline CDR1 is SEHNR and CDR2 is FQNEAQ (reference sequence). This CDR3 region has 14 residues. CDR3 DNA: TGTGCCAGCAGCCTCCATGACAGTTCCTATGGCTACACCTTC. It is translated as CASSLHDSSYGYTF.

The CDR3 bases are TGTGCCAGTAGTATAGGGACTAGCGTCCAAGAGACCCAGTACTTC. This codes for CASSIGTSVQETQYF. The V gene is TRBV19, the J gene TRBJ2-5, with TRBD2 matching 9 bases. Per the germline V gene, CDR1 is LNHDA and CDR2 is SQIVND (reference sequence). The CDR3 totals 15 residues. Trimming at V came to 1 base and at J to 1 base, leaving 1 base not matched to a gene.

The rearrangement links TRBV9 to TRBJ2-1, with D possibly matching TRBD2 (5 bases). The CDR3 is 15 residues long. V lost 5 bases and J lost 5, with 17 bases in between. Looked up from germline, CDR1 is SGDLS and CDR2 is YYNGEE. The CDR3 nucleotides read TGTGCCAGCAGTCTCTACAGTACGGGAAACAATGAGCAGTTCTTC. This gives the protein CASSLYSTGNNEQFF.